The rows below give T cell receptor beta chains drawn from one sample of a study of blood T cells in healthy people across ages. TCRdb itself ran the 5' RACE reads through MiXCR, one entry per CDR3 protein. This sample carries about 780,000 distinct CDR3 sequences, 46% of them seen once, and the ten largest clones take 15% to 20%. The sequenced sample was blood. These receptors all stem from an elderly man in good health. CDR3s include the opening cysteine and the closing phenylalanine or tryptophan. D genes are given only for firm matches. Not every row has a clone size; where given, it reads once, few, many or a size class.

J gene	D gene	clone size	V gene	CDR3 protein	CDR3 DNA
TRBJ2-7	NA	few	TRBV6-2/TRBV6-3	CASRRRSPGTKPYEQYF	TGTGCCAGCAGGCGTCGATCTCCCGGGACCAAACCCTACGAGCAGTACTTC
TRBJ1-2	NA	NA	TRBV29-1	CSVKSQGTYGYTF	TGCAGCGTTAAATCCCAGGGCACCTATGGCTACACCTTC
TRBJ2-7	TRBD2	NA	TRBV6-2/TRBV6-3	CASSYLDPRGLAGGRPSYEQYF	TGTGCCAGCAGTTACTTGGACCCACGCGGACTAGCGGGGGGTCGGCCCTCCTACGAGCAGTACTTC
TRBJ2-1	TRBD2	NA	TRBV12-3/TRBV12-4	CASSPQHETGTSGYNEQFF	TGTGCCAGCAGTCCCCAACACGAGACCGGGACTAGCGGTTACAATGAGCAGTTCTTC
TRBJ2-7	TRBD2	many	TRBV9	CASSLGLADPYEQYF	TGTGCCAGCAGCCTGGGACTAGCGGACCCCTACGAGCAGTACTTC
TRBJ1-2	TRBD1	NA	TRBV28	CASSVNRGLGYTF	TGTGCCAGCAGCGTCAACAGGGGTCTTGGCTACACCTTC
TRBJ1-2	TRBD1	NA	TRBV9	CASSVSGTVNYGYTF	TGTGCCAGCAGCGTATCCGGGACAGTAAACTATGGCTACACCTTC
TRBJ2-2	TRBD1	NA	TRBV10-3	CAISGQGNTGELFF	TGTGCCATCAGTGGACAGGGAAACACCGGGGAGCTGTTTTTT
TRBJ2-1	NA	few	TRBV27	CASSLPGAFNEQFF	TGTGCCAGCAGTTTACCAGGGGCGTTCAATGAGCAGTTCTTC
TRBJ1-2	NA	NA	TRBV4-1	CASSQEGQLYGYTF	TGCGCCAGCAGCCAAGAAGGACAGCTATATGGCTACACCTTC
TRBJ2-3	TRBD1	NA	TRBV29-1	CCVELGGPDTPYF	TGCTGCGTTGAGTTAGGGGGCCCAGATACGCCGTATTTT
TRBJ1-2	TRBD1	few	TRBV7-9	CASSLRTGEEGYTF	TGTGCCAGCAGCCTTCGGACAGGGGAGGAGGGCTACACCTTC
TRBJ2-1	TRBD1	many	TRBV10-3	CAISTGGINEQFF	TGTGCCATCAGCACAGGGGGTATCAATGAGCAGTTCTTC
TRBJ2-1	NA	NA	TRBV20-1	CSARSSGEQFF	TGCAGTGCTAGAAGCTCGGGAGAGCAGTTCTTC
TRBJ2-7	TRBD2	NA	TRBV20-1	CSAQGLAASYNEQYF	TGCAGTGCTCAAGGCCTAGCGGCCTCCTACAATGAGCAGTACTTC
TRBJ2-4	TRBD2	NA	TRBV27	CASSLSLAGGLNIQYF	TGTGCCAGCAGTTTATCCCTAGCGGGGGGACTGAACATTCAGTACTTC
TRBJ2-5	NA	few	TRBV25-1	CASSDAPLETQYF	TGTGCCAGCAGCGATGCCCCTTTGGAGACCCAGTACTTC
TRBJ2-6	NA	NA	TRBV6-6	CASSSRLGSGANVLTF	TGTGCCAGCAGTTCTCGCCTGGGGTCTGGGGCCAACGTCCTGACTTTC
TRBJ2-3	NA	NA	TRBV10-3	CAISPDPGPVPTDTQYF	TGTGCCATCAGCCCAGATCCGGGACCGGTCCCCACAGATACGCAGTATTTT
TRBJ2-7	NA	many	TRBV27	CASRRFSGRSYEQYF	TGTGCCAGCCGACGGTTTAGCGGCCGCTCCTACGAGCAGTACTTC
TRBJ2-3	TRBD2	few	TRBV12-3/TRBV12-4	CASSSTSATQYF	TGTGCCAGCAGCTCGACTAGCGCCACGCAGTATTTT
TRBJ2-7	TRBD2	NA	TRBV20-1	CSAQGTSYEQYF	TGCAGTGCTCAAGGGACTAGCTACGAGCAGTACTTC
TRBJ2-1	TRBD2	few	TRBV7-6	CASSSRLAGGSSEQFF	TGTGCCAGCAGCTCAAGACTAGCGGGAGGCTCTTCTGAGCAGTTCTTC
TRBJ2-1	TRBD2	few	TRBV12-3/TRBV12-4	CASKLGTSANNEQFF	TGTGCCAGCAAGCTCGGGACTAGCGCTAACAATGAGCAGTTCTTC
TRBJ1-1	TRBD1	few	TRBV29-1	CSVAIGQGPNTEAFF	TGCAGCGTTGCGATTGGACAGGGCCCCAACACTGAAGCTTTCTTT
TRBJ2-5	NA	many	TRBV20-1	CSALTDAQETQYF	TGCAGTGCTCTAACAGACGCCCAAGAGACCCAGTACTTC
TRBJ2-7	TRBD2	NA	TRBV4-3	CASSHLAGSSYNEQYF	TGCGCCAGCAGCCATTTAGCGGGAAGCTCCTACAATGAGCAGTACTTC
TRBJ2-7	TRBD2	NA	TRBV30	CACSLLAGEIEQYF	TGTGCCTGTTCCTTGCTAGCGGGAGAAATCGAGCAGTACTTC
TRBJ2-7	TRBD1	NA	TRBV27	CASSPGQVQFYEQYF	TGTGCCAGCAGCCCCGGACAGGTCCAATTCTACGAGCAGTACTTC
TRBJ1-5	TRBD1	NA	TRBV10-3	CAISESGTGVVVPQHF	TGTGCCATCAGTGAGTCCGGGACAGGGGTTGTGGTGCCCCAGCATTTT
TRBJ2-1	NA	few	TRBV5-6	CASYSTPKDEQFF	TGTGCCAGCTACAGTACCCCTAAGGATGAGCAGTTCTTC
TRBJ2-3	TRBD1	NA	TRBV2	CASSEGAGGVDTQYF	TGTGCCAGCAGTGAAGGGGCAGGGGGCGTAGATACGCAGTATTTT
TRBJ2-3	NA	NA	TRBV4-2	CASSRGRHTQYF	TGTGCCAGCAGCCGTGGACGGCATACGCAGTATTTT
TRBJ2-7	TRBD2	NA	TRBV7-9	CASSLAQLAGVEEQYF	TGTGCCAGCAGCTTAGCGCAACTAGCGGGGGTGGAGGAGCAGTACTTC
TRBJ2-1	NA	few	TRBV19	CASSPRTAGSEQFF	TGTGCCAGTAGTCCGCGGACAGCTGGGTCTGAGCAGTTCTTC
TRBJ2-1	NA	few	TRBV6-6	CASSYSDGVWEDEQFF	TGTGCCAGCAGTTACTCGGACGGGGTTTGGGAAGATGAGCAGTTCTTC
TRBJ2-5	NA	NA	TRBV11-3	CASSPPRFEETQYF	TGTGCCAGCAGCCCTCCCAGATTCGAGGAGACCCAGTACTTC
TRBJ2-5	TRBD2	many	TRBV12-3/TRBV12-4	CASSFGGSEETQYF	TGTGCCAGCAGTTTTGGCGGGAGTGAGGAGACCCAGTACTTC
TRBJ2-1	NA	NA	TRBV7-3	CASSLVAWARLNNEQFF	TGTGCCAGCAGCTTAGTGGCGTGGGCGAGACTAAACAATGAGCAGTTCTTC
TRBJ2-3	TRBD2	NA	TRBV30	CAWSSLGAGVDTQYF	TGTGCCTGGAGTTCCTTGGGAGCGGGAGTCGATACGCAGTATTTT
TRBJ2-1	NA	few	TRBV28	CASSPIDSSYNEQFF	TGTGCCAGCAGTCCTATCGACAGCTCCTACAATGAGCAGTTCTTC
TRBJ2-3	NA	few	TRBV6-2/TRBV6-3	CASSFFASGVTDTQYF	TGTGCCAGCAGTTTCTTCGCTAGTGGGGTCACAGATACGCAGTATTTT